What follows are 10 T cell receptor beta chains derived from one specimen sequenced in a study of blood T cell repertoires in COVID-19. The repertoire was sequenced with immunoSEQ multiplex PCR; TCRdb's copy has only in-frame clones and lacks some. Here the sample spans roughly 120,000 clones, about three quarters being singletons. Input material: peripheral blood. The source is a human donor with acute or convalescent COVID-19. The donor label of this sample is uncertain.

V usage is TRBV7-3 and J usage is TRBJ2-3; D is perhaps TRBD2 (5 bases). The CDR3 has 15 amino acids. The germline CDR1 and CDR2 sequences are SGHTA and FQGTGA. The germline V and J ends were trimmed by 3 bases and 2 bases, with 12 bases remaining between them. CDR3 region: CASSLASPPTDTQYF. The CDR3 DNA is TGTGCCAGCAGCTTGGCTAGCCCCCCCACAGATACGCAGTATTTT.

The rearrangement links TRBV3-1 (or the pseudogene TRBV3-2) to TRBJ2-5; 8 positions agree with TRBD2. Trimming removed 2 bases from V and 2 bases from J; junction bases left unmatched: 7. This CDR3 is 16 amino acids long. Germline V gene lookup returns CDR1 LGHDT and CDR2 YNNKEL (reference sequence). The CDR3, as DNA: TGTGCCAGCAGCCAATGGGCCGGGGGGGAACAAGAGACCCAGTACTTC. This encodes CASSQWAGGEQETQYF.

The V gene is TRBV20-1, the J gene TRBJ2-2; the D is unclear. There are 11 residues in the CDR3. The V end lost 5 bases, the J end lost 6 bases, and 7 bases lay between the germline ends. The germline V gene encodes CDR1 DFQATT and CDR2 SNEGSKA (reference sequence). The CDR3 bases are TGCAGTGCTGACTCGGCCGGGGAGCTGTTTTTT. As protein: CSADSAGELFF.

The rearrangement joins TRBV6-5 to TRBJ1-6, with 7 bases fitting TRBD1. Germline values: CDR1 MNHEY, CDR2 SVGAGI. The length of the CDR3 is 14 residues. Trimming took 7 bases from V and 7 from J; bases not matched to a gene: 7. The chain's CDR3 is CASTRGDPNSPLHF. In DNA, the CDR3 is TGTGCCAGCACCAGGGGGGACCCAAATTCACCCCTCCACTTT.

This clone was observed a handful of times. V and J are TRBV7-6 and TRBJ1-1; 8 bases match TRBD1. The trim removed 0 bases at V and 1 base at J, leaving 7 bases unmatched. Germline CDR1 and CDR2: SGHVS and FNYEAQ. This CDR3 has 17 amino acids. CDR3 in amino acids: CASSLAETGVRNTEAFF. The CDR3 DNA is TGTGCCAGCAGCTTAGCGGAGACAGGGGTAAGGAACACTGAAGCTTTCTTT.

The rearrangement links TRBV5-1 to TRBJ1-4, with 8 bases that match TRBD1. After removal of 5 bases from V and 3 bases from J, the junction contained 6 bases not matched to a gene. Germline CDR1 is SGHRS and CDR2 is YFSETQ. The CDR3 totals 15 residues. The CDR3 nucleotides are TGCGCCAGCAGATTTAGGACAGGGCCTAATGAAAAACTGTTTTTT. Translating gives CASRFRTGPNEKLFF. Drawing the rest from reference TRBV5-1 and TRBJ1-4, the complete variable domain is KAGVTQTPRYLIKTRGQQVTLSCSPISGHRSVSWYQQTPGQGLQFLFEYFSETQRNKGNFPGRFSGRQFSNSRSEMNVSTLELGDSALYLCASRFRTGPNEKLFFGSGTQLSVL.

The rearrangement joins TRBV6-5 to TRBJ1-5; TRBD1 aligns across 8 bases. Germline V gives CDR1 MNHEY, CDR2 SVGAGI. The ends lost 6 bases at V and 2 bases at J; junction bases unmatched: 6. This CDR3 spans 15 amino acids. CDR3 nucleotides: TGTGCCAGCAGCCCCAGGGGGCGAGGCAATCAGCCCCAGCATTTT. Its protein product is CASSPRGRGNQPQHF.

The rearrangement joins TRBV27 to TRBJ2-5; D possibly corresponds to TRBD2 (7 bases). CDR1 and CDR2 (germline): MNHEY, SMNVEV (reference sequence). With 5 bases removed from V and 5 bases from J, the gap between germline ends came to 12 bases. The length of the CDR3 is 13 residues. The CDR3 protein is CASSRGGIETQYF. CDR3 DNA sequence: TGTGCCAGCAGTAGGGGGGGCATCGAGACCCAGTACTTC.

This clone was observed a handful of times. The rearrangement joins TRBV19 to TRBJ1-5; D unresolved. This CDR3 has 11 residues. V was shortened by 3 bases and J by 10 bases, with 7 bases between the two germline ends. Germline CDR1 reads LNHDA; CDR2 reads SQIVND (reference sequence). In DNA form, the CDR3 reads TGTGCCAGTAGTATTGGCGGACCCCAGCATTTT. It translates to CASSIGGPQHF.

The chain recombines TRBV6-1 with TRBJ1-1; 8 bases agree with TRBD1. V lost 4 bases, J lost 0 bases, and 4 bases stayed unmatched. The CDR3 extends over 15 amino acids. CDR1 is MNHNS, CDR2 SASEGT, per germline. The CDR3 DNA follows: TGTGCCAGCAGTGGACAGGGGTACATGAACACTGAAGCTTTCTTT. Translation: CASSGQGYMNTEAFF.